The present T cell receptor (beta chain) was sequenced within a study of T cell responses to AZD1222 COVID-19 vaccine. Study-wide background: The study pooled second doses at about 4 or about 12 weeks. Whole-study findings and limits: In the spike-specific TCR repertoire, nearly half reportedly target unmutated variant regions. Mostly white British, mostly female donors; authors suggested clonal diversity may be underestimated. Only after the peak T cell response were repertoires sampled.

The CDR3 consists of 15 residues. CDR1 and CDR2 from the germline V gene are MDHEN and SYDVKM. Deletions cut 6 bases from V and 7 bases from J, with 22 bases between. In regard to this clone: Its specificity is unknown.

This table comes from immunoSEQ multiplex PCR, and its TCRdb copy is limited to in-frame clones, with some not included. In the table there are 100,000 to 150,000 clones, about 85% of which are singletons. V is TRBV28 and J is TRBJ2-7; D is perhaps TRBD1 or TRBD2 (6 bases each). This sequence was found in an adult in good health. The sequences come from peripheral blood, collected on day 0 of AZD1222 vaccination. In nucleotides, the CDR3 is TGTGCCAGCAGACCGGGGGTGCAGGGGCTCGAGGAGCAGTACTTC. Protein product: CASRPGVQGLEEQYF.